Below are 9 T cell receptor beta chains sequenced from a single sample in a study of cytomegalovirus exposure and HLA in healthy donors. The PCR ran on 60 Vbeta and 13 Jbeta primers. This table comes from immunoSEQ multiplex PCR, and its TCRdb copy is limited to in-frame clones, with some not included. Its table lists roughly 60,000 clones. The sequenced sample was PBMCs. These receptors were taken from a young woman in good health and CMV-seronegative.

The rearrangement links TRBV29-1 to TRBJ1-4; TRBD1 is a possible D gene (5 bases). CDR1 SQVTM and CDR2 ANQGSEA come from the germline V gene. The germline V and J ends were trimmed by 4 bases and 4 bases, with 10 bases remaining between them. The CDR3 is made up of 13 amino acids. CDR3 coding DNA: TGCAGCGTTGGAAGCCAGGGTAATGAAAAACTGTTTTTT. Its protein product is CSVGSQGNEKLFF.

V gene TRBV5-1 combines with J gene TRBJ2-2; D gene ambiguous. The CDR3 is 15 residues long. From germline, CDR1 is SGHRS and CDR2 YFSETQ. The V end lost 2 bases, the J end lost 1 base, and 9 bases lay between the germline ends. Written as DNA, the CDR3 is TGCGCCAGCAGCTTATTGTCCGGGAACACCGGGGAGCTGTTTTTT. Amino acid sequence: CASSLLSGNTGELFF.

This sequence joins TRBV4-1 and TRBJ2-7; D possibly corresponds to TRBD2 (6 bases). The CDR3 is 14 residues long. Germline V gene sequence: CDR1 MGHRA, CDR2 YSYEKL. V was clipped by 2 bases and J by 6 bases, with 14 bases between them. DNA for the CDR3: TGCGCCAGCAGCCAACCCGGGACTGGGGGCGAGCAGTACTTC. This translates into CASSQPGTGGEQYF.

J is TRBJ1-6 and V is TRBV7-9, with 8 bases fitting TRBD1. Germline-derived CDR1 and CDR2 are SEHNR and FQNEAQ (reference sequence). J lost 10 bases, V lost 3 bases, and 14 bases had no gene match. The CDR3 consists of 17 residues. CDR3 sequence: CASSFFAWRQGSSPLHF. The DNA for the CDR3 is TGTGCCAGCAGCTTTTTCGCTTGGCGACAGGGGTCATCACCCCTCCACTTT.

V usage is TRBV5-1 and J usage is TRBJ2-5; D is unresolved. Germline V gene sequence: CDR1 SGHRS, CDR2 YFSETQ. The CDR3 loop spans 13 amino acids. Trimming removed 0 bases at V and 5 bases at J, with 8 bases between. The CDR3: CASSLARSETQYF. The DNA for the CDR3 is TGCGCCAGCAGCTTGGCCAGGTCGGAGACCCAGTACTTC.

V gene TRBV4-1 combines with J gene TRBJ2-5; 8 bases map to TRBD1. This CDR3 is 17 amino acids long. CDR1 and CDR2 from the germline V gene are MGHRA and YSYEKL. J gave up 5 bases and V 2 bases, and 13 bases lay outside the gene matches. CDR3 sequence: CASSQTPLTGVGETQYF. Here the CDR3 DNA reads TGCGCCAGCAGCCAAACACCGCTGACAGGGGTCGGGGAGACCCAGTACTTC.

The chain employs TRBV7-9 and TRBJ2-1; 8 bases map to TRBD2. Germline CDR1 SEHNR, CDR2 FQNEAQ (reference sequence). The CDR3 sequence is 17 residues long. V lost 11 bases, J lost 8 bases, and 23 bases stayed unmatched. CDR3 sequence: CAFKHGRAFKGNDEQFF. The CDR3 nucleotides read TGTGCCTTTAAACACGGGAGGGCCTTTAAGGGAAACGATGAGCAGTTCTTC.

The V call is TRBV19, the J call TRBJ2-7, with 8 bases matching TRBD1. The V segment lost 3 bases and the J segment 5 bases; nucleotides outside the gene matches: 9. There are 15 residues in the CDR3. CDR1 and CDR2 from the germline V gene are LNHDA and SQIVND (reference sequence). The CDR3 DNA reads as TGTGCCAGTAGTATTAAGACAGGGGTGGTCAACGAGCAGTACTTC. Its protein product is CASSIKTGVVNEQYF.

CDR3 loop: CASSYSGSSYNEQFF. The CDR3 DNA sequence: TGCGCCAGCAGCTATAGCGGGAGCTCCTACAATGAGCAGTTCTTC. The chain employs TRBV4-1 and TRBJ2-1; TRBD2 matches at 9 bases. CDR1 is MGHRA, CDR2 YSYEKL, per germline. V gave up 5 bases and J gave up 0 bases; unmatched junction bases: 2. The CDR3 contains 15 residues.